The entry below gives a single T cell receptor beta chain sequence along with its context. The CDR3 runs 16 residues. Per the germline V gene, CDR1 is LNHDA and CDR2 is SQIVND (reference sequence). V lost 3 bases, J lost 5 bases, and 8 bases stayed unmatched. These data are taken from a study of blood T cell repertoires in COVID-19. TCRdb's table, derived via immunoSEQ multiplex PCR, lists solely in-frame clones and lacks some. In the table there are around 79,000 clones, roughly 84% of which are singletons. The chain is built from TRBV19 and TRBJ2-3; 10 bases map to TRBD2. The material sequenced was peripheral blood. This TCR derives from a woman aged 60-70 years with acute or convalescent COVID-19. CDR3 bases: TGTGCCAGTAGTATCAGTAGGCTAGCGGGAGTAGATACGCAGTATTTT. Protein: CASSISRLAGVDTQYF.